This paragraph covers one T cell receptor beta chain sequence. Its antigen is not identified. The PCR contained 60 Vbeta and 13 Jbeta primers. Libraries were prepared by immunoSEQ multiplex PCR; TCRdb keeps only in-frame clonotypes and omits some of them. Altogether about 150,000 clones are present, 65% to 85% being singletons, with the ten largest covering 5.6%. V was shortened by 1 base and J by 6 bases, with 12 bases between the two germline ends. Germline lookup yields CDR1 SGHDN and CDR2 FVKESK. The CDR3 runs to 15 residues. These data originate in a study of cytomegalovirus exposure and HLA in healthy donors. Study findings and constraints: The authors listed 164 TCR beta chains as cytomegalovirus-associated. Of the V segments, some could not be distinguished, including TRBV6-2 and TRBV6-3, and were excluded.

This receptor was identified in a middle-aged woman in good health and CMV-seropositive. The material sequenced was PBMCs. This chain joins TRBV14 and TRBJ2-2; D is ambiguous. The CDR3 here is CASSQAHRGAGELFF. The CDR3 coding sequence is TGTGCCAGCAGCCAAGCCCATAGAGGTGCCGGGGAGCTGTTTTTT.